Following are 17 T cell receptor beta chains from one sample sequenced in a study of T cells in Graves' hyperthyroidism and ophthalmopathy. From RNA transcripts, TCR beta CDR3 regions were amplified. HTBI primers were the set used in a first-round RT-PCR of the TCR CDR3. TCRdb re-analysed the multiplex PCR reads in MiXCR, keeping a single row per CDR3 protein. The table includes 380,000 or so distinct CDR3 sequences, around 14% detected once. Sequenced sample: blood. These receptors were collected from a woman in her twenties or thirties with Graves' hyperthyroidism.

This clonotype was recorded many times. The chain carries TRBV28 and TRBJ2-5; D uncertain. The CDR3 has 13 residues. V was clipped by 3 bases and J by 5 bases, with 10 bases between them. The V gene's germline CDR1 is MDHEN and CDR2 SYDVKM. CDR3 region: CASSFGGMETQYF. CDR3 bases: TGTGCCAGCAGTTTTGGTGGAATGGAGACCCAGTACTTC. The whole variable domain, remainder taken from reference TRBV28 and TRBJ2-5, is DVKVTQSSRYLVKRTGEKVFLECVQDMDHENMFWYRQDPGLGLRLIYFSYDVKMKEKGDIPEGYSVSREKKERFSLILESASTNQTSMYLCASSFGGMETQYFGPGTRLLVL.

This clonotype came up many times. This chain connects TRBV2 to TRBJ1-5; D is ambiguous. Germline values: CDR1 SNHLY, CDR2 FYNNEI. The CDR3 totals 13 residues. Trimming removed 7 bases at V and 0 bases at J, with 7 bases between. This CDR3 reads CASMRDSNQPQHF. DNA for the CDR3: TGTGCCAGCATGCGGGATAGCAATCAGCCCCAGCATTTT.

This clonotype was counted ten times or more. The chain employs TRBV28 and TRBJ2-1; 8 positions agree with TRBD2. After removal of 6 bases from V and 0 bases from J, the junction contained 7 bases not matched to a gene. This CDR3 has 16 amino acids. Looked up from germline, CDR1 is MDHEN and CDR2 is SYDVKM. Here the CDR3 DNA reads TGTGCCAGCAGCTTACTAGCGGTAAGCTCCTACAATGAGCAGTTCTTC. Encoded protein: CASSLLAVSSYNEQFF.

The chain joins TRBV20-1 to TRBJ2-2; D call uncertain. Looked up from germline, CDR1 is DFQATT and CDR2 is SNEGSKA (reference sequence). This CDR3 contains 13 residues. V was trimmed by 1 base and J by 0 bases, leaving 3 bases between them. The CDR3: CSARGANTGELFF. In DNA, the CDR3 is TGCAGTGCTAGAGGGGCGAACACCGGGGAGCTGTTTTTT.

Notes on this clonotype: A clone one base away is much larger, so this may be a read error. The chain has TRBV15 and TRBJ2-1, with D perhaps TRBD2 (5 bases). The length of the CDR3 is 13 residues. Trimming took off 0 bases at V and 9 bases at J, with 9 bases between the two ends. Germline CDR1 reads LNHNV; CDR2 reads YYDKDF (reference sequence). The CDR3 loop is CATSRDLRVEQFF. As DNA, the CDR3 is TGTGCCACCAGCAGAGATCTGCGGGTTGAGCAGTTCTTC.

This clonotype was detected a few times. This chain joins TRBV28 and TRBJ1-3; possible D gene TRBD1, 5 bases. The CDR3 has 15 amino acids. CDR1 and CDR2 from the germline V gene are MDHEN and SYDVKM. Trimming took 7 bases from V and 4 from J, leaving 17 bases between them. The CDR3 sequence is CASTKTGVLGNTIYF. DNA for the CDR3: TGTGCCAGCACCAAAACGGGGGTTCTGGGAAACACCATATATTTT.

The rearrangement joins TRBV4-3 to TRBJ2-1; TRBD2 is a possible D gene (6 bases). The CDR3 has 16 residues. CDR1 and CDR2 (germline): LGHNA, YSLEER. V was trimmed by 1 base and J by 8 bases, leaving 18 bases between them. The CDR3 DNA is TGCGCCAGCAGCCAAGGCGTTAGGAGGGGCGGGGATGAGCAGTTCTTC. Protein sequence: CASSQGVRRGGDEQFF.

This clonotype was detected ten times or more. The V gene is TRBV10-3, the J gene TRBJ2-3; TRBD2 might be the D (6 bases). This CDR3 is 15 amino acids long. Germline CDR1 and CDR2: ENHRY and SYGVKD. The V end was cut by 3 bases, the J end by 2 bases, with 12 bases between. The CDR3 reads CAISDPSAFTDTQYF. The CDR3 region has the DNA TGTGCCATCAGTGACCCTAGCGCGTTCACAGATACGCAGTATTTT.

The chain uses TRBV3-1 and TRBJ2-1, with D uncertain. The V end was cut by 2 bases, the J end by 9 bases, with 17 bases between. Germline V lookup: CDR1 LGHDT, CDR2 YNNKEL (reference sequence). This CDR3 has 15 amino acids. CDR3 in DNA: TGTGCCAGCAGCCAAAAACGAGGTTACGTTGCTGAGCAGTTCTTC. Translated, it gives CASSQKRGYVAEQFF.

This clonotype came up a few times. The chain is built from TRBV3-1 and TRBJ2-1; 7 bases are shared with TRBD2. Germline V gene sequence: CDR1 LGHDT, CDR2 YNNKEL (reference sequence). This CDR3 is 17 amino acids long. With V trimmed by 0 bases and J by 0 bases, 5 bases remained unmatched. The CDR3 spells CASSQDWASGSYNEQFF. Written as DNA, the CDR3 is TGTGCCAGCAGCCAAGATTGGGCTAGCGGCTCCTACAATGAGCAGTTCTTC.

This clonotype was detected many times. V and J are TRBV18 and TRBJ1-5; D call uncertain. Trimming stripped 1 base from V and 8 bases from J, with 9 bases between. The CDR3 is 13 amino acids. Looked up from germline, CDR1 is KGHSH and CDR2 is LQKENI. The CDR3 nucleotides are TGTGCCAGCTCACCACAGGTTTCGGAGCCCCAGCATTTT. It is translated as CASSPQVSEPQHF.

The chain links TRBV7-8 to TRBJ2-1; weak D call: TRBD1 (6 bases). The V and J ends lost 5 bases and 0 bases respectively, with 14 bases between them. CDR3 length: 16 residues. CDR1 and CDR2 (germline): SGHVS, FQNEAQ. Written as DNA, the CDR3 is TGTGCCAGCAGCCAAACAACAGGGCTCTCCTACAATGAGCAGTTCTTC. Its translation is CASSQTTGLSYNEQFF.

This chain joins TRBV5-6 and TRBJ2-1, with TRBD2 identical over 10 bases. The CDR3 has 17 amino acids. The junction had 18 bases not matched to a gene; V was cut back by 4 bases and J by 11 bases. Germline assignment: CDR1 SGHDT and CDR2 YYEEEE. The DNA of the CDR3 is TGTGCCAGCAGCAAAAATGAGGGGGGACTAGCGCTATACCAGCAGTTCTTC. Translated: CASSKNEGGLALYQQFF.

This chain connects TRBV3-1 to TRBJ1-1; 7 nucleotides agree with TRBD1. V shed 4 bases and J 0 bases; nucleotides not matched to a gene: 5. This CDR3 has 15 residues. CDR1 and CDR2 (germline): LGHDT, YNNKEL (reference sequence). In DNA form, the CDR3 reads TGTGCCAGCAGCCTCAGACAGGGAATGAACACTGAAGCTTTCTTT. Its protein product is CASSLRQGMNTEAFF.

This clonotype was found many times. J is TRBJ2-4 and V is TRBV28, with D unresolved. This CDR3 comprises 13 residues. CDR1 is MDHEN, CDR2 SYDVKM, per germline. The V gene lost 8 bases and the J gene lost 0 bases, with 8 bases spanning the gap. CDR3 nucleotides: TGTGCCAGCCTAGACTCAGCCAAAAACATTCAGTACTTC. Amino acids: CASLDSAKNIQYF.

In this sample, this clonotype turned up many times. The genes are TRBV24-1 and TRBJ1-1; TRBD1 matches at 8 bases. The V and J ends lost 3 bases and 6 bases, in that order; junction bases with no gene match: 2. The length of the CDR3 is 13 residues. Germline V gene data show CDR1 as KGHDR and CDR2 as SFDVKD. The CDR3 nucleotides are TGTGCCACCAGTGATCAGGGGGCGGCTGAAGCTTTCTTT. Translating it yields CATSDQGAAEAFF.

This clonotype has at least ten counts. J is TRBJ2-3 and V is TRBV2; TRBD1 agrees at 8 bases. Germline V CDR1 and CDR2: SNHLY, FYNNEI. Germline trimming cut 5 bases from V and 4 bases from J; bases unmatched to any gene: 5. This CDR3 is 14 amino acids long. As DNA, the CDR3 is TGTGCCAGCAGTCAGGGGGCAGGTGCAGATACGCAGTATTTT. Residues: CASSQGAGADTQYF.